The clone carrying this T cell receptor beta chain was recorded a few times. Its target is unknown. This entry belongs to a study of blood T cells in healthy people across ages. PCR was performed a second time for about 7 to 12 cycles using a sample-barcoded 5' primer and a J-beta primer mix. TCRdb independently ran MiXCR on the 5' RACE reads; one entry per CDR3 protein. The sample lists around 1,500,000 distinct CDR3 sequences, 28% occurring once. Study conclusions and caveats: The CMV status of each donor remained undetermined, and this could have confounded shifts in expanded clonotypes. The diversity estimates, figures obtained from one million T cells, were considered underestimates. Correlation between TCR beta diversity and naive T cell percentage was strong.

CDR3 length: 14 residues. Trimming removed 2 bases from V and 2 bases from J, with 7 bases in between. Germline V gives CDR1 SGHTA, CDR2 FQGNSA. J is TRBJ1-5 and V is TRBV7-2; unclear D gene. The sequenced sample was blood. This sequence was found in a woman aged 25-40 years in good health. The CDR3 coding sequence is TGTGCCAGCAGCTTAAGATTAGGCAATCAGCCCCAGCATTTT. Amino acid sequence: CASSLRLGNQPQHF. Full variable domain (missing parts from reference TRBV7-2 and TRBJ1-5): GAGVSQSPSNKVTEKGKDVELRCDPISGHTALYWYRQSLGQGLEFLIYFQGNSAPDKSGLPSDRFSAERTGGSVSTLTIQRTQQEDSAVYLCASSLRLGNQPQHFGDGTRLSIL.